The clone carrying this T cell receptor (beta chain) appeared many times. Antigen specificity is unknown. The sample originates from a study of post-analysis software for immune sequencing data. CDR1 is SGDLS and CDR2 is YYNGEE in the germline V gene. V was clipped by 0 bases and J by 4 bases; unmatched bases: 8. The CDR3 is 16 residues long. Broader study findings: In patients, TRBV5-6, TRBV5-1 and TRBV20-1 belonged to five or six TRBV segments found more frequently than in controls. Normalized Chao1 diversity was significantly lower in multiple sclerosis patients than in controls.

Prepared TCR beta cDNA libraries contained unique molecular identifiers. A single record per CDR3 protein comes from TCRdb applying MiXCR to the PCR reads. The sample shows fewer than 900,000 distinct CDR3 sequences, about 43% of them seen only once. Sequenced sample: blood. This clonotype was obtained from a girl between 10 and 17 years old with multiple sclerosis. The chain links TRBV9 to TRBJ2-3, with 7 positions matching TRBD2. CDR3 protein: CASSVAVSGTSDTQYF. The DNA of the CDR3 is TGTGCCAGCAGCGTAGCAGTAAGCGGGACGTCAGATACGCAGTATTTT.